Reported below is one T cell receptor beta chain. Its target is not known. This CDR3 contains 14 residues. Germline-derived CDR1 and CDR2 are SGHTA and FQGTGA. Unmatched junction bases numbered 7, after V lost 7 bases and J lost 6 bases. This entry comes from a study of blood T cells in healthy people across ages. Looking at the study overall: Template switching captured about one barcoded beta molecule per two T cells. Study-wide results and limits: A roughly linear age-dependent decrease characterized TCR beta diversity per million T cells. Underestimates were what the diversity estimates from one million T cells were considered to be.

Samples had at least 6.5 million PBMCs isolated from them. Primed by a sample-barcoded 5' primer and a J-beta primer mix, a second PCR proceeded for roughly 6 to 12 cycles. TCRdb re-analysed the 5' RACE reads in MiXCR, keeping a single row per CDR3 protein. The sample has hundreds of thousands of distinct CDR3 sequences, 52% seen once. Sequencing used blood. The chain couples TRBV7-3 to TRBJ1-2; 11 nucleotides align to TRBD1. This receptor was taken from a woman aged 80 or over in good health. In nucleotides, the CDR3 is TGTGCCAGCAACAAACCGGGACAGGGGGATGGCTACACCTTC. Amino acids: CASNKPGQGDGYTF.